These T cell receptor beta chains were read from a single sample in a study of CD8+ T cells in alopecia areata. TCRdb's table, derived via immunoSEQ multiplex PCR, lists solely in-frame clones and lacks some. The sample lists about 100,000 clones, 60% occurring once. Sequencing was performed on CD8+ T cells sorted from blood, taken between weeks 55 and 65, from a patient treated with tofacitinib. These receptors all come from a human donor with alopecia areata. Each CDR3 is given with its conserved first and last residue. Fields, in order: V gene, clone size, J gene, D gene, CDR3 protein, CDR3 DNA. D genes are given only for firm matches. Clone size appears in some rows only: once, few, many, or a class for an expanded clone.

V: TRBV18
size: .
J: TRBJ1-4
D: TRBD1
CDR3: CASSPGQGYSEKLFF
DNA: TGTGCCAGCTCACCAGGACAGGGGTACAGTGAAAAACTGTTTTTT

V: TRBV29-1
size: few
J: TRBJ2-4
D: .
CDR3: CSVVGAKNIQYF
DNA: TGCAGCGTTGTGGGGGCCAAAAACATTCAGTACTTC

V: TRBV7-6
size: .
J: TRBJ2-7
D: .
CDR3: CASSLSTDYEQYF
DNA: TGTGCCAGCAGCTTATCGACAGACTACGAGCAGTACTTC

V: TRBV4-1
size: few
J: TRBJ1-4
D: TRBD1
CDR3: CASSQEDRGRANEKLFF
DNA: TGCGCCAGCAGCCAAGAGGACAGGGGCAGGGCTAATGAAAAACTGTTTTTT

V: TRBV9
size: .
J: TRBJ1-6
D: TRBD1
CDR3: CASSQTGGYNSPLHF
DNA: TGTGCCAGCAGCCAAACAGGGGGATATAATTCACCCCTCCACTTT

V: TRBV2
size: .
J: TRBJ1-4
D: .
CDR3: CASRGQGLFF
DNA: TGTGCCAGCAGAGGCCAGGGACTGTTTTTT

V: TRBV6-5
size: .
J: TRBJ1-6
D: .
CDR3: CASGAGSNSPLHF
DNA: TGTGCCAGCGGGGCAGGGTCTAATTCACCCCTCCACTTT

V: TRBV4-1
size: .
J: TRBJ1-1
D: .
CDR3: CASSQDRGGAEAFF
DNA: TGCGCCAGCAGCCAAGATCGCGGGGGGGCCGAAGCTTTCTTT

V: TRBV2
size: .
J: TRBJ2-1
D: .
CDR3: CASSGNRDYGGNEQFF
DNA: TGTGCCAGCAGTGGAAACAGGGACTACGGGGGGAATGAGCAGTTCTTC

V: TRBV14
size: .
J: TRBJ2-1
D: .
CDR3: CASSQYPGYEQFF
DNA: TGTGCCAGCAGCCAATACCCAGGGTATGAGCAGTTCTTC

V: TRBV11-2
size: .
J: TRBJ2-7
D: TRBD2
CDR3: CASSDLAGGPYEQYF
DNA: TGTGCCAGCAGTGACCTAGCGGGGGGACCCTACGAGCAGTACTTC

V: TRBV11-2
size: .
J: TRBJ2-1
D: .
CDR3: CASSPGTGEQFF
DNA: TGTGCCAGCAGCCCAGGGACTGGTGAGCAGTTCTTC

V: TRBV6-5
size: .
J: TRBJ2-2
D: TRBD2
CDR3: CASSYSPGGNTGELFF
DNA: TGTGCCAGCAGTTACTCGCCGGGGGGGAACACCGGGGAGCTGTTTTTT

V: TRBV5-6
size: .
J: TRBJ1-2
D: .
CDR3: CASSLNQVNYGYTF
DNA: TGTGCCAGCAGCCTAAATCAGGTTAACTATGGCTACACCTTC

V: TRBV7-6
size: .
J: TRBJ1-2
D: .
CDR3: CAVTRQTTIYGYTF
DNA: TGTGCCGTCACGCGGCAGACCACTATTTATGGCTACACCTTC

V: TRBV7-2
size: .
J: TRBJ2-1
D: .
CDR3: CASSLGTGAGPEQFF
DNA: TGTGCCAGCAGCTTAGGAACGGGGGCAGGCCCTGAGCAGTTCTTC